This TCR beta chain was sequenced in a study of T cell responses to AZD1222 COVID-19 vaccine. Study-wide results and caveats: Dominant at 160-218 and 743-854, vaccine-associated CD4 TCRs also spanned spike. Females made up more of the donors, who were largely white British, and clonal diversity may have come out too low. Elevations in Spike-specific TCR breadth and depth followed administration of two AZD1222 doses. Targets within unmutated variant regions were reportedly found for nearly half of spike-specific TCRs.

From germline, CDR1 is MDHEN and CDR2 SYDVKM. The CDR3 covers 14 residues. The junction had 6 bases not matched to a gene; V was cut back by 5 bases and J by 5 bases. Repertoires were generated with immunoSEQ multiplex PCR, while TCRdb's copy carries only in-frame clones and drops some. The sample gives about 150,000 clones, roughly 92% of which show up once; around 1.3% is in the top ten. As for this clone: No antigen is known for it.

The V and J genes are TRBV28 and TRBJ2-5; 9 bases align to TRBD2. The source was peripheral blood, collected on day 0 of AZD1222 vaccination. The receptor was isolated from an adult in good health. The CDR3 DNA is TGTGCCAGCAGTGGCGGGAGGGCCTGGGAGACCCAGTACTTC. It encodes CASSGGRAWETQYF.